The present T cell receptor (beta chain) was sequenced within a study of identical twins. Study-level points and caveats: Sequences that were beta out-of-frame showed weaker excess twin sharing. Partial confounding of zero-insertion analyses by invariant MAIT and iNKT cells was possible.

TCRdb analysed the 5' RACE reads with MiXCR anew, one entry per CDR3 protein. The repertoire has about 530,000 distinct CDR3 sequences, around 24% of them found once; the top ten carry approximately 0.48%. This clonotype was picked up a small number of times. Its antigen is unknown. V was pared by 2 bases and J by 1 base, with 11 bases between. Germline V gene data show CDR1 as SGHDN and CDR2 as FVKESK. The CDR3 sequence is 16 residues long. Each donor (without exception) was a healthy Caucasian. The sample was also linked to a second study, of yellow fever vaccine responses in identical twins.

This TCR was sampled from a woman aged 18-35 years in good health. Sequencing was carried out using CD4+ T cells sorted from blood. The V call is TRBV14, the J call TRBJ2-2; tentatively, D is TRBD1 (6 bases). CDR3 bases: TGTGCCAGCAGCCAATCCGGGACAAGGAACACCGGGGAGCTGTTTTTT. Encoded protein: CASSQSGTRNTGELFF.